The 13 T cell receptor beta chains below all came from one sample that was sequenced in a study of cytomegalovirus exposure and HLA in healthy donors. The assay was immunoSEQ multiplex PCR, and TCRdb's table has in-frame clones only and misses some. The data show under 250,000 clones, approximately 87% seen once. The specimen was PBMCs. These TCRs come from a woman between 18 and 30 years old in good health and CMV-seronegative.

This clone was detected many times. The chain combines TRBV6-1 with TRBJ2-7; D unclear. Germline V gene sequence: CDR1 MNHNS, CDR2 SASEGT. The CDR3 consists of 14 residues. Trimming cost V 7 bases and J 0 bases, with 13 bases left between them. The CDR3: CASKEGLSSYEQYF. DNA for the CDR3: TGTGCCAGCAAGGAAGGGCTGAGCTCCTACGAGCAGTACTTC.

This chain links TRBV19 with TRBJ1-5; D is possibly TRBD1 (6 bases). The germline V and J ends were trimmed by 8 bases and 0 bases, with 17 bases remaining between them. CDR1 is LNHDA and CDR2 is SQIVND in the germline V gene (reference sequence). CDR3 size: 16 residues. The CDR3 spells CASHRDPSYSNQPQHF. The CDR3 region has the DNA TGTGCCAGTCACAGGGACCCCTCATATAGCAATCAGCCCCAGCATTTT.

This chain connects TRBV30 to TRBJ2-1; D may be TRBD2 (6 bases). Germline V CDR1 and CDR2: GTSNPN, SVGIG (reference sequence). The CDR3 sequence is 14 residues long. The V and J ends lost 1 base and 1 base respectively, with 8 bases between them. The CDR3 sequence: CAWSAGRSYNEQFF. CDR3 DNA sequence: TGTGCCTGGAGTGCAGGGAGGTCCTACAATGAGCAGTTCTTC.

This clone appeared once. The chain carries TRBV30 and TRBJ2-1; D is undetermined. V was clipped by 3 bases and J by 8 bases, with 23 bases between them. Looked up from germline, CDR1 is GTSNPN and CDR2 is SVGIG (reference sequence). CDR3 length: 16 amino acids. The chain's CDR3 is CAWSPPMTARVDEQFF. CDR3 bases: TGTGCCTGGAGCCCCCCCATGACCGCCCGGGTGGATGAGCAGTTCTTC.

V usage is TRBV27 and J usage is TRBJ2-2; D gene uncertain. Trimming pared 2 bases from V and 6 bases from J, leaving 7 bases between. CDR3 length equals 13 residues. Germline V gene sequence: CDR1 MNHEY, CDR2 SMNVEV (reference sequence). CDR3 residues: CASSLLGPGELFF. The CDR3 bases are TGTGCCAGCAGTTTACTAGGGCCCGGGGAGCTGTTTTTT.

This clone was detected a few times. The genes are TRBV28 and TRBJ1-2; a possible D gene is TRBD1 (5 bases). The CDR3 runs to 14 residues. V was clipped by 6 bases and J by 4 bases, with 15 bases between them. The V gene's germline CDR1 is MDHEN and CDR2 SYDVKM. CDR3 DNA: TGTGCCAGCAGGCCATTGCAGGGATTCTATGGCTACACCTTC. It specifies CASRPLQGFYGYTF.

V is TRBV5-6 and J is TRBJ1-1; D gene unclear. CDR1 SGHDT and CDR2 YYEEEE come from the germline V gene. Between the trimmed V and J ends, which lost 4 bases and 3 bases, there was a span of 13 bases. The CDR3 loop spans 14 amino acids. CDR3 sequence (DNA): TGTGCCAGCAGCCCTTGGGCGTCTGACACTGAAGCTTTCTTT. It encodes CASSPWASDTEAFF.

This clone was seen once. The rearrangement uses TRBV11-2 and TRBJ2-1; perhaps TRBD2 as D (5 bases). V lost 6 bases and J 7 bases, leaving 22 bases between the germline ends. This CDR3 is built from 16 residues. Germline values: CDR1 SGHAT, CDR2 FQNNGV. This chain's CDR3 is CASRPRRTQLLNEQFF. The CDR3 DNA reads TGTGCCAGCAGACCGAGAAGGACTCAGCTCTTAAATGAGCAGTTCTTC. The whole variable domain, remainder taken from reference TRBV11-2 and TRBJ2-1, is EAGVAQSPRYKIIEKRQSVAFWCNPISGHATLYWYQQILGQGPKLLIQFQNNGVVDDSQLPKDRFSAERLKGVDSTLKIQPAKLEDSAVYLCASRPRRTQLLNEQFFGPGTRLTVL.

The chain combines TRBV6-5 with TRBJ1-1; possibly TRBD1 for D (6 bases). The germline gives CDR1 MNHEY, CDR2 SVGAGI. The CDR3 runs 14 residues. V lost 7 bases to trimming and J lost 3 bases, with 15 bases between them. Written as DNA, the CDR3 is TGTGCCAGCATCCGCGGGGGGGGCTACACTGAAGCTTTCTTT. It yields the protein CASIRGGGYTEAFF.

The rearrangement links TRBV15 to TRBJ1-1, with TRBD1 as a possible D gene (6 bases). Trimming stripped 2 bases from V and 3 bases from J, with 25 bases between. Per the germline V gene, CDR1 is LNHNV and CDR2 is YYDKDF (reference sequence). CDR3 size: 19 residues. The DNA for the CDR3 is TGTGCCACCAGCAGAAGCCCTGAGGGGGAGGCCTACGGGGACACTGAAGCTTTCTTT. Translating gives CATSRSPEGEAYGDTEAFF.

The chain has TRBV27 and TRBJ2-7, with no clear D. This CDR3 contains 13 residues. V lost 5 bases to trimming and J lost 5 bases, with 13 bases between them. Germline V CDR1 and CDR2: MNHEY, SMNVEV (reference sequence). CDR3 residues: CASSRLHGDEQYF. The CDR3 nucleotides are TGTGCCAGCAGTCGCCTTCATGGAGACGAGCAGTACTTC.

The rearrangement uses TRBV27 and TRBJ2-7; no firm D call. The germline gives CDR1 MNHEY, CDR2 SMNVEV (reference sequence). Trimming took 3 bases from V and 1 from J, leaving 10 bases between them. The CDR3 totals 14 residues. The CDR3 protein is CASSLDISSYEQYF. The CDR3 bases are TGTGCCAGCAGTTTGGATATTTCTTCCTACGAGCAGTACTTC.

This clone turned up a few times. The V and J genes are TRBV7-8 and TRBJ1-4; TRBD1 is a possible D gene (5 bases). Germline V lookup: CDR1 SGHVS, CDR2 FQNEAQ. The V and J ends lost 1 base and 3 bases respectively, with 15 bases between them. The CDR3 is 17 residues long. The CDR3 nucleotides are TGTGCCAGCAGCTTAGTTAGACTCGACAGAGCTAATGAAAAACTGTTTTTT. Amino acid sequence: CASSLVRLDRANEKLFF. The full variable domain, in which reference TRBV7-8 and TRBJ1-4 provide the parts outside the CDR3, is GAGVSQSPRYKVAKRGQDVALRCDPISGHVSLFWYQQALGQGPEFLTYFQNEAQLDKSGLPSDRFFAERPEGSVSTLKIQRTQQEDSAVYLCASSLVRLDRANEKLFFGSGTQLSVL.